This TCR beta chain was obtained from a study of patients and donors after allogeneic stem cell transplantation. V lost 2 bases and J lost 8, with 6 bases in between. The CDR3 totals 12 residues. Germline CDR1 reads SGHTA; CDR2 reads FQGTGA. TCRdb ran MiXCR on the RT-PCR reads and lists one entry per CDR3 protein. The table has 20,000 or so distinct CDR3 sequences, about 45% seen once. Sequencing was done on a sample of blood, either unsorted or a sorted T cell fraction (not recorded which). The receptor was derived from a human donor who was either an allogeneic HSCT recipient or a stem cell or donor lymphocyte infusion donor (not recorded which). It is not recorded whose cells these are; they may come from a transplant donor. The rearrangement joins TRBV7-3 to TRBJ2-2, with D uncertain. The CDR3 nucleotides read TGTGCCAGCAGCTTACCTAGTGGGGAGCTGTTTTTT. This gives the protein CASSLPSGELFF.